The sequence of this T cell receptor (beta chain) was determined in a study of cytomegalovirus exposure and HLA in healthy donors. Concerning this clone itself: Mismatch with germline at one junction end may stem from a read error.

The length of the CDR3 is 18 residues. Germline CDR1 is MGHRA and CDR2 is YSYEKL. In the PCR, 60 Vbeta and 13 Jbeta primers were used. Measured with immunoSEQ multiplex PCR; TCRdb has only the in-frame clones, and not every one. This sample contains 150,000 to 200,000 clones. The chain employs TRBV4-1 and TRBJ2-6; TRBD1 matches 8 bases. The sequence derives from a woman aged 18-29 years in good health and CMV-seropositive. The material sequenced was PBMCs. CDR3 region: CSSSRPQGASPGANVLTF. The CDR3 DNA sequence: TGCTCCAGCAGCCGCCCTCAGGGGGCGTCCCCTGGGGCCAACGTCCTGACTTTC.